This entry lists 10 T cell receptor beta chains sequenced from one sample in a study of T-cell reconstitution after alpha-beta-depleted transplantation in children (dated by TCRdb to 2016 to 2017). Library preparation used PCR. TCRdb records Illumina HiSeq 2500 as the sequencer. TCR library preparation used molecular barcoding, with unique molecular identifiers applied to normalize quantification of the TCRbeta repertoire. TCRdb's own reprocessing of the public reads used fastp at Q25 and MiXCR and kept productive beta chains. Every CDR3 protein is listed once, alongside the most common genes and DNA of its rows. This sample holds 75,000 to 100,000 distinct CDR3 sequences; approximately 8.4% were observed only once. Clones ranked in the top ten supply just under 7% of the sample. Specimen: PBMCs from the stem cell graft donor, collected from the stem cell graft. These TCRs come from a human donor who donated a stem cell graft to a child with congenital amegakaryocytic thrombocytopenia.

This clonotype was picked up many times. The chain couples TRBV20-1 to TRBJ1-4; D remains ambiguous. Germline assignment: CDR1 DFQATT and CDR2 SNEGSKA (reference sequence). CDR3 length equals 15 residues. Trimming shortened V by 5 bases and J by 7 bases, and 20 bases separated the two germline ends. DNA of the CDR3: TGCAGTGCTTCCAACACGGGAAGGGTTGGTGAAAAACTGTTTTTT. As protein: CSASNTGRVGEKLFF.

This clonotype was detected only a few times. This rearrangement joins TRBV6-5 to TRBJ2-1; tentative D call: TRBD2 (7 bases). The germline V gene encodes CDR1 MNHEY and CDR2 SVGAGI. The ends were cut back, 7 bases at V and 6 bases at J, with 22 bases in the middle. The CDR3 loop spans 16 amino acids. CDR3 sequence: CASKTRGGVGANEQFF. DNA for the CDR3: TGTGCCAGCAAAACGAGGGGGGGGGTTGGGGCCAATGAGCAGTTCTTC.

This clonotype was recorded at least ten times. The J gene is TRBJ2-1, the V gene TRBV4-3; D not certain. The CDR3 is 14 amino acids. Trimming took off 1 base at V and 1 base at J, with 5 bases between the two ends. Germline V gene data show CDR1 as LGHNA and CDR2 as YSLEER. CDR3 nucleotides: TGCGCCAGCAGCCAAGTTGGTTCCTACAATGAGCAGTTCTTC. It specifies CASSQVGSYNEQFF.

This clonotype was seen ten or more times. The chain has TRBV20-1 and TRBJ2-6, with TRBD2 as a possible D gene (6 bases). Germline-derived CDR1 and CDR2 are DFQATT and SNEGSKA (reference sequence). This CDR3 comprises 15 residues. V shed 7 bases and J shed 1 base, with 14 bases lying between them. CDR3 sequence: CSVREEGSGANVLTF. CDR3 coding DNA: TGCAGTGTCCGAGAGGAGGGTTCTGGGGCCAACGTCCTGACTTTC.

Many counts were recorded for this clonotype. The V call is TRBV19, the J call TRBJ2-3, with D possibly TRBD2 on 5 matching bases. The germline V gene encodes CDR1 LNHDA and CDR2 SQIVND (reference sequence). The length of the CDR3 is 13 residues. V gave up 6 bases and J gave up 5 bases, with 12 bases separating them. CDR3 nucleotide sequence: TGTGCCAGTAGCGGGATAGCCGGAGATACGCAGTATTTT. Its protein product is CASSGIAGDTQYF. Full variable domain (outside the CDR3, taken from reference TRBV19 and TRBJ2-3): DGGITQSPKYLFRKEGQNVTLSCEQNLNHDAMYWYRQDPGQGLRLIYYSQIVNDFQKGDIAEGYSVSREKKESFPLTVTSAQKNPTAFYLCASSGIAGDTQYFGPGTRLTVL.

In its sample, this clonotype was seen a few times. In nucleotides, the CDR3 is TGTGCCATCAGCTCCACCGGGACTAGCGGGGCCGAGCAGTACTTC. It specifies CAISSTGTSGAEQYF. The chain has TRBV10-3 and TRBJ2-7, with 13 bases lining up with TRBD2. The CDR3 contains 15 residues. V lost 6 bases, J lost 6 bases, and 8 bases stayed unmatched. Germline V gene lookup returns CDR1 ENHRY and CDR2 SYGVKD.

This clonotype has at least ten counts. CDR3 sequence reads: CSAQTGYQETQYF. CDR3 sequence (DNA): TGCAGTGCCCAGACAGGGTACCAAGAGACCCAGTACTTC. The chain uses TRBV20-1 and TRBJ2-5; TRBD1 matches at 7 bases. The CDR3 runs 13 residues. V trimming: 6 bases; J trimming: 0 bases; junction bases outside the gene matches: 4. Germline lookup yields CDR1 DFQATT and CDR2 SNEGSKA (reference sequence).

This clonotype has at least ten counts. The chain is built from TRBV5-1 and TRBJ2-3, with D possibly being TRBD1 (5 bases). Germline V gene data show CDR1 as SGHRS and CDR2 as YFSETQ. Trimming took 8 bases from V and 0 from J, leaving 13 bases between them. The CDR3 loop spans 14 amino acids. CDR3 in amino acids: CASRSRQSTDTQYF. The CDR3 nucleotides read TGCGCCAGTCGAAGCCGACAGAGCACAGATACGCAGTATTTT.

To note about this clonotype: Just one base apart from a much larger clone, this may be a read error. The gene calls are TRBV4-1 and TRBJ1-4; 7 nucleotides agree with TRBD1. The CDR3 spans 17 residues. J lost 8 bases, V lost 2 bases, and 14 bases had no gene match. Per germline, CDR1 MGHRA and CDR2 YSYEKL. Here the CDR3 DNA reads TGCGCCAGCAGCCAACGAGGGGGCACTCCCCGGGCCGAAAAACTGTTTTTT. It translates to CASSQRGGTPRAEKLFF.

This clonotype was counted at least ten times. V and J are TRBV7-9 and TRBJ2-7, with D hard to call. The CDR3 is made up of 12 amino acids. CDR1 is SEHNR and CDR2 is FQNEAQ in the germline V gene (reference sequence). V shed 1 base and J shed 7 bases, with 8 bases lying between them. CDR3 DNA sequence: TGTGCCAGCAGCTTAGGCTTCCGGGAGCAGTACTTC. Protein sequence: CASSLGFREQYF.